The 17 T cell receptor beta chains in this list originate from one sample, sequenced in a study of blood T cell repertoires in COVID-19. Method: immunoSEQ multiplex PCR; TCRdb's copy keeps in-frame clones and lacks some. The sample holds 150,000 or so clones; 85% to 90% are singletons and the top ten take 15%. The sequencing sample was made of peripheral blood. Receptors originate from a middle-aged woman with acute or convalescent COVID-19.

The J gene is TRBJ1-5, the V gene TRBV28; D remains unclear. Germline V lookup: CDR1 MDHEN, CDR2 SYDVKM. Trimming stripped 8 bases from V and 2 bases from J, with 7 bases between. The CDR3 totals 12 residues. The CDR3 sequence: CASLTGNQPQHF. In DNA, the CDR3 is TGTGCCAGCTTAACAGGCAATCAGCCCCAGCATTTT.

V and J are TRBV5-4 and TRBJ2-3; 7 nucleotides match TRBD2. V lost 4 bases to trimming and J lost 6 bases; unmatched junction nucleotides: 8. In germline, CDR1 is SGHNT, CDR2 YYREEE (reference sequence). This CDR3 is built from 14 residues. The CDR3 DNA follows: TGTGCCAGCAGCCAGAGACTAGCTGGGGATACGCAGTATTTT. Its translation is CASSQRLAGDTQYF.

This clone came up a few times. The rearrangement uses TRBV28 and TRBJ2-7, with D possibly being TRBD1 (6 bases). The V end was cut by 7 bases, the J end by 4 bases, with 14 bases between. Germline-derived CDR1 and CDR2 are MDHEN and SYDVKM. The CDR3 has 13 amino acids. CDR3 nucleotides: TGTGCCAGCACGAGACAGGTTTTTTACGAGCAGTACTTC. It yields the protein CASTRQVFYEQYF.

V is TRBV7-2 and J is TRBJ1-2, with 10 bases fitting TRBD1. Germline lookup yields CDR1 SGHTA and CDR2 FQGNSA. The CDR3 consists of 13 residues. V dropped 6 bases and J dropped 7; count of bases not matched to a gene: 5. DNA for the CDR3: TGTGCCAGCAGGGGACAGGGGCGCGGTGGCTACACCTTC. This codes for CASRGQGRGGYTF. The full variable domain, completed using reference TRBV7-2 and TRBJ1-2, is GAGVSQSPSNKVTEKGKDVELRCDPISGHTALYWYRQSLGQGLEFLIYFQGNSAPDKSGLPSDRFSAERTGGSVSTLTIQRTQQEDSAVYLCASRGQGRGGYTFGSGTRLTVV.

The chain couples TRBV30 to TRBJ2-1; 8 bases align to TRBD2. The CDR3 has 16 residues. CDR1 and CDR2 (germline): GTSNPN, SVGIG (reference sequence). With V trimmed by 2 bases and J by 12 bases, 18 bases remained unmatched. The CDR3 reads CAWSHGVKREIFGQFF. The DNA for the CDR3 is TGTGCCTGGAGTCATGGGGTTAAGCGGGAGATCTTCGGGCAGTTCTTC.

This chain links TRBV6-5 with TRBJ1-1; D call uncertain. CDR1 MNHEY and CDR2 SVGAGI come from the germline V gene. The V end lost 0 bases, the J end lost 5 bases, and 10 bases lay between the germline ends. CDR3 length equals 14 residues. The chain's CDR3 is CASSYSPGETEAFF. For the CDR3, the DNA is TGTGCCAGCAGTTACTCGCCTGGGGAGACTGAAGCTTTCTTT.

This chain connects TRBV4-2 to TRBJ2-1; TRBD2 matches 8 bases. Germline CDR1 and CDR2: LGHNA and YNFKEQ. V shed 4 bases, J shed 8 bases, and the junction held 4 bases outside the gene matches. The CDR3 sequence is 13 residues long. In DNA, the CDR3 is TGTGCCAGCAGCCCAGAGACTAGCGATGAGCAGTTCTTC. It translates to CASSPETSDEQFF.

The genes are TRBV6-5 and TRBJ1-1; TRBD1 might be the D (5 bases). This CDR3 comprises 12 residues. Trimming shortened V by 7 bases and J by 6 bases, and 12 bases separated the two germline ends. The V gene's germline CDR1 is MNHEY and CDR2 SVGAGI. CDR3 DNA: TGTGCCAGCACTAGGGGAGGCGCTGAAGCTTTCTTT. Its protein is CASTRGGAEAFF.

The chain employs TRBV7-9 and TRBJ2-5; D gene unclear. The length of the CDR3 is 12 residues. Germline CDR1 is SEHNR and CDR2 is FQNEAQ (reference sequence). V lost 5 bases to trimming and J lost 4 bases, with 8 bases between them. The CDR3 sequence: CASSPKRETQYF. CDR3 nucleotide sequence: TGTGCCAGCAGCCCTAAAAGAGAGACCCAGTACTTC.

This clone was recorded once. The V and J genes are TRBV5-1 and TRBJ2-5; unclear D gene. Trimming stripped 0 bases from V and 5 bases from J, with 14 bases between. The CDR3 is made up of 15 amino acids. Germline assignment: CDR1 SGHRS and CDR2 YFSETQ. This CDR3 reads CASSLAGLAPETQYF. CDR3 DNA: TGCGCCAGCAGCTTGGCCGGTTTAGCTCCGGAGACCCAGTACTTC.

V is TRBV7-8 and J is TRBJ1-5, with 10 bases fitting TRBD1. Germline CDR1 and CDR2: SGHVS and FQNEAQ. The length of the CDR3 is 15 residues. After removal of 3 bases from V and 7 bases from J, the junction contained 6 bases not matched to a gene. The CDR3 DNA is TGTGCCAGCAGCTTTGGGACAGGGGCATCCCAGCCCCAGCATTTT. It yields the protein CASSFGTGASQPQHF.

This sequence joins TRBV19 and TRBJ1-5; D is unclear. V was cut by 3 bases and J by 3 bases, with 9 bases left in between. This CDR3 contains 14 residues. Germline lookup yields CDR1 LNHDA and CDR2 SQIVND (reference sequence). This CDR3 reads CASSMWSFNQPQHF. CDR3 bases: TGTGCCAGTAGTATGTGGAGTTTCAATCAGCCCCAGCATTTT.

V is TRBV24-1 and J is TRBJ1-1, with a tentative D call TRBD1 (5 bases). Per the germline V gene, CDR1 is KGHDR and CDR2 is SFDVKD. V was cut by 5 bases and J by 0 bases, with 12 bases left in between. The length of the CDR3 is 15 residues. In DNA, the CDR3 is TGTGCCACCAGTGGGCCGGGAGGGGTGAACACTGAAGCTTTCTTT. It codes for CATSGPGGVNTEAFF.

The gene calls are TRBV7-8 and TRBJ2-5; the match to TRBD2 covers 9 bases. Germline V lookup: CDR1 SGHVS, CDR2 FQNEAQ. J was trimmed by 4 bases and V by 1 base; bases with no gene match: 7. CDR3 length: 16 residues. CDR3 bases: TGTGCCAGCAGCTTAGGTCGCGGGAGGGCAGGAGAGACCCAGTACTTC. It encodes CASSLGRGRAGETQYF.

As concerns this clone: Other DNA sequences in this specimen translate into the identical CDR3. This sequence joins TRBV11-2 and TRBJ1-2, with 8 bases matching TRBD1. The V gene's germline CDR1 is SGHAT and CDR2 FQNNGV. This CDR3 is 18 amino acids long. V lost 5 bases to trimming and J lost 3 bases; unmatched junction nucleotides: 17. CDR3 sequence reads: CASSNPELKQGADYGYTF. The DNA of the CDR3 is TGTGCCAGCAGCAACCCCGAATTAAAGCAGGGGGCAGACTATGGCTACACCTTC.

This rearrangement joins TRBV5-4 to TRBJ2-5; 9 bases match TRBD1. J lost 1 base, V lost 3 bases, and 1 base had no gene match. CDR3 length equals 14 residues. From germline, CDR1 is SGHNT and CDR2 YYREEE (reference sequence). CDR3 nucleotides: TGTGCCAGCAGCTGGACAGGGGTCCAAGAGACCCAGTACTTC. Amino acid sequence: CASSWTGVQETQYF.

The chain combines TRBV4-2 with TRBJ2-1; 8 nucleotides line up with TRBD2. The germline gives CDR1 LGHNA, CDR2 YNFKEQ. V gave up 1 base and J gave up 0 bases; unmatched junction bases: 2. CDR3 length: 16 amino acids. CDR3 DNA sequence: TGTGCCAGCAGCCAAGTCCGGGGGGGCTCCTACAATGAGCAGTTCTTC. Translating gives CASSQVRGGSYNEQFF.